Listed here are 16 T cell receptor beta chains from one sample, sequenced in a study of T-cell memory formation after mild COVID-19. MiXCR, run by TCRdb on the 5' RACE reads, gives a single entry per CDR3 protein. The table records 450,000 or so distinct CDR3 sequences, around a quarter of them present only once. Sequencing used PBMCs or a T cell subset sorted from them (not recorded which). The receptors were gathered from an adult woman who had mild COVID-19 (a few samples of this study predate the infection). Cell type and time point are not known.

There are a few counts of this clonotype. V gene TRBV25-1 combines with J gene TRBJ2-1; TRBD2 matches at 10 bases. Germline V CDR1 and CDR2: MGHDK, SYGVNS. V lost 3 bases to trimming and J lost 3 bases; unmatched junction nucleotides: 11. The CDR3 has 18 amino acids. The CDR3 DNA is TGTGCCAGCAGTGACCCGGGACTAGCGATCCCCTGCTACAATGAGCAGTTCTTC. This gives the protein CASSDPGLAIPCYNEQFF.

This chain links TRBV4-3 with TRBJ1-4; D unclear. The V gene lost 0 bases and the J gene lost 4 bases, with 18 bases spanning the gap. Germline CDR1 is LGHNA and CDR2 is YSLEER. This CDR3 has 18 residues. The CDR3 sequence is CASSQDFTTAADNEKLFF. CDR3 DNA sequence: TGCGCCAGCAGCCAAGATTTCACTACGGCAGCGGATAATGAAAAACTGTTTTTT.

This clonotype was picked up many times. The genes are TRBV24-1 and TRBJ2-2; 8 bases agree with TRBD1. Germline V CDR1 and CDR2: KGHDR, SFDVKD. V trimming: 6 bases; J trimming: 1 base; junction bases outside the gene matches: 9. This CDR3 comprises 17 residues. This chain's CDR3 is CATSSGQGSGNTGELFF. CDR3 nucleotide sequence: TGTGCCACCAGTTCAGGACAGGGATCGGGGAACACCGGGGAGCTGTTTTTT.

This clonotype showed up just a few times. The chain recombines TRBV7-7 with TRBJ2-2; 12 nucleotides agree with TRBD2. Germline-derived CDR1 and CDR2 are SSHAT and FNYEAQ (reference sequence). This CDR3 has 18 residues. J was trimmed by 6 bases and V by 2 bases; bases with no gene match: 10. The DNA for the CDR3 is TGTGCCAGCAGCTTAACGCTAGCGGGGGGGCCGGTCCCCGGGGAGCTGTTTTTT. Protein product: CASSLTLAGGPVPGELFF.

This clonotype was observed once. The gene calls are TRBV7-8 and TRBJ1-1; tentatively, D is TRBD1 (6 bases). CDR3 length: 15 residues. Germline CDR1 is SGHVS and CDR2 is FQNEAQ. Trimming removed 5 bases at V and 5 bases at J, with 18 bases between. Here the CDR3 DNA reads TGTGCCAGCAGCCCGACACAGGGAGGGGAAACTGAAGCTTTCTTT. Its translation is CASSPTQGGETEAFF.

Only a few counts were recorded for this clonotype. The CDR3 protein is CASSQDHSDEQFF. CDR3 coding DNA: TGCGCCAGCAGCCAAGATCACAGCGATGAGCAGTTCTTC. The rearrangement uses TRBV4-3 and TRBJ2-1; D not resolved. Looked up from germline, CDR1 is LGHNA and CDR2 is YSLEER. The CDR3 consists of 13 residues. The germline V and J ends were trimmed by 0 bases and 8 bases, with 8 bases remaining between them.

The chain combines TRBV29-1 with TRBJ1-1; D not resolved. Trimming shortened V by 4 bases and J by 0 bases, and 9 bases separated the two germline ends. CDR1 is SQVTM and CDR2 is ANQGSEA in the germline V gene. The CDR3 spans 13 residues. The CDR3: CSVGETLNTEAFF. CDR3 DNA: TGCAGCGTTGGTGAGACCCTGAACACTGAAGCTTTCTTT. The full variable domain, its missing parts supplied by reference TRBV29-1 and TRBJ1-1, is SAVISQKPSRDICQRGTSLTIQCQVDSQVTMMFWYRQQPGQSLTLIATANQGSEATYESGFVIDKFPISRPNLTFSTLTVSNMSPEDSSIYLCSVGETLNTEAFFGQGTRLTVV.

This chain links TRBV18 with TRBJ2-7; D ambiguous. The CDR3 contains 14 residues. Germline-derived CDR1 and CDR2 are KGHSH and LQKENI. V was clipped by 2 bases and J by 2 bases, with 10 bases between them. The CDR3 DNA reads as TGTGCCAGCTCACCAGGGCAGGCCCCCTACGAGCAGTACTTC. Its protein is CASSPGQAPYEQYF.

This clonotype appeared a few times. The chain links TRBV6-5 to TRBJ2-5; tentatively, D is TRBD1 (7 bases). Germline assignment: CDR1 MNHEY and CDR2 SVGAGI. V was trimmed by 6 bases and J by 6 bases, leaving 20 bases between them. This CDR3 is 15 amino acids long. The CDR3 region is CASSQQGRILKTQYF. In DNA form, the CDR3 reads TGTGCCAGCAGCCAACAGGGGAGGATATTGAAGACCCAGTACTTC.

This clonotype has only a few counts. The chain has TRBV24-1 and TRBJ2-1, with D possibly being TRBD2 (6 bases). The germline V and J ends were trimmed by 4 bases and 3 bases, with 12 bases remaining between them. CDR1 and CDR2 from the germline V gene are KGHDR and SFDVKD. The CDR3 consists of 15 residues. The CDR3 spells CATSESRGFYNEQFF. In DNA form, the CDR3 reads TGTGCCACCAGTGAATCCCGGGGGTTCTACAATGAGCAGTTCTTC.

The CDR3 reads CASSPDRLTTYEQYF. CDR3 coding DNA: TGCGCCAGCAGCCCTGACAGATTAACTACCTACGAGCAGTACTTC. The V and J genes are TRBV5-1 and TRBJ2-7, with D maybe TRBD1 (5 bases). CDR3 length: 15 residues. V was clipped by 4 bases and J by 2 bases, with 16 bases between them. Germline lookup yields CDR1 SGHRS and CDR2 YFSETQ.

The rearrangement uses TRBV5-1 and TRBJ2-3, with 11 bases aligning to TRBD2. V dropped 4 bases and J dropped 6; count of bases not matched to a gene: 13. The germline V gene encodes CDR1 SGHRS and CDR2 YFSETQ. The CDR3 sequence is 17 residues long. CDR3 in DNA: TGCGCCAGCAGCCGGAATCTACTAGCGGGGGTTCGGGATACGCAGTATTTT. Translated, it gives CASSRNLLAGVRDTQYF.

This clonotype has only a few counts. The V and J genes are TRBV9 and TRBJ2-5; 10 nucleotides line up with TRBD1. Germline-derived CDR1 and CDR2 are SGDLS and YYNGEE. The length of the CDR3 is 16 residues. V lost 4 bases to trimming and J lost 9 bases; unmatched junction nucleotides: 15. DNA for the CDR3: TGTGCCAGCAGCCCGGGACAGGGGTTTCTTACCGAGGCCCAGTACTTC. It translates to CASSPGQGFLTEAQYF.

This clonotype has just a few counts. V usage is TRBV4-1 and J usage is TRBJ2-7; a possible D gene is TRBD2 (6 bases). The CDR3 sequence is 15 residues long. V was pared by 1 base and J by 5 bases, with 15 bases between. Germline CDR1 reads MGHRA; CDR2 reads YSYEKL. CDR3 region: CASSQVRLARDEQYF. CDR3 sequence (DNA): TGCGCCAGCAGCCAAGTTCGGCTAGCGAGGGACGAGCAGTACTTC.

This clonotype occurred many times. V usage is TRBV5-1 and J usage is TRBJ2-7; D may correspond to TRBD1 or TRBD2 (5 bases each). This CDR3 comprises 15 residues. The V end was cut by 4 bases, the J end by 7 bases, with 21 bases between. Germline loops: CDR1 SGHRS, CDR2 YFSETQ. Here the CDR3 reads CASSPSSRAEGEQYF. The DNA of the CDR3 is TGCGCCAGCAGCCCCTCCTCCAGGGCCGAGGGAGAGCAGTACTTC.

This clonotype has a handful of counts. The CDR3 loop is CASSGLGGLNTEAFF. Written as DNA, the CDR3 is TGTGCCAGCAGTGGATTGGGGGGTCTGAACACTGAAGCTTTCTTT. J is TRBJ1-1 and V is TRBV27; possibly TRBD1 for D (5 bases). Germline assignment: CDR1 MNHEY and CDR2 SMNVEV (reference sequence). CDR3 size: 15 residues. Between the trimmed V and J ends, which lost 5 bases and 0 bases, there was a span of 13 bases.